This T cell receptor beta chain was sequenced in a study of blood T cell repertoires in COVID-19. The length of the CDR3 is 16 residues. V lost 1 base and J lost 1, with 12 bases in between. The V gene's germline CDR1 is SGHDT and CDR2 YYEEEE. Here immunoSEQ multiplex PCR was the method, and the copy in TCRdb shows in-frame clones only, minus some. Of 150,000 or so clones in the sample, 70% to 90% were seen once. V gene TRBV5-6 combines with J gene TRBJ1-5; D ambiguous. Source material: peripheral blood. The sequence derives from a man in his 60s who had recovered from COVID-19. CDR3 coding DNA: TGTGCCAGCAGCTTGTCGGGGATAGGGAGCAATCAGCCCCAGCATTTT. Its translation is CASSLSGIGSNQPQHF.